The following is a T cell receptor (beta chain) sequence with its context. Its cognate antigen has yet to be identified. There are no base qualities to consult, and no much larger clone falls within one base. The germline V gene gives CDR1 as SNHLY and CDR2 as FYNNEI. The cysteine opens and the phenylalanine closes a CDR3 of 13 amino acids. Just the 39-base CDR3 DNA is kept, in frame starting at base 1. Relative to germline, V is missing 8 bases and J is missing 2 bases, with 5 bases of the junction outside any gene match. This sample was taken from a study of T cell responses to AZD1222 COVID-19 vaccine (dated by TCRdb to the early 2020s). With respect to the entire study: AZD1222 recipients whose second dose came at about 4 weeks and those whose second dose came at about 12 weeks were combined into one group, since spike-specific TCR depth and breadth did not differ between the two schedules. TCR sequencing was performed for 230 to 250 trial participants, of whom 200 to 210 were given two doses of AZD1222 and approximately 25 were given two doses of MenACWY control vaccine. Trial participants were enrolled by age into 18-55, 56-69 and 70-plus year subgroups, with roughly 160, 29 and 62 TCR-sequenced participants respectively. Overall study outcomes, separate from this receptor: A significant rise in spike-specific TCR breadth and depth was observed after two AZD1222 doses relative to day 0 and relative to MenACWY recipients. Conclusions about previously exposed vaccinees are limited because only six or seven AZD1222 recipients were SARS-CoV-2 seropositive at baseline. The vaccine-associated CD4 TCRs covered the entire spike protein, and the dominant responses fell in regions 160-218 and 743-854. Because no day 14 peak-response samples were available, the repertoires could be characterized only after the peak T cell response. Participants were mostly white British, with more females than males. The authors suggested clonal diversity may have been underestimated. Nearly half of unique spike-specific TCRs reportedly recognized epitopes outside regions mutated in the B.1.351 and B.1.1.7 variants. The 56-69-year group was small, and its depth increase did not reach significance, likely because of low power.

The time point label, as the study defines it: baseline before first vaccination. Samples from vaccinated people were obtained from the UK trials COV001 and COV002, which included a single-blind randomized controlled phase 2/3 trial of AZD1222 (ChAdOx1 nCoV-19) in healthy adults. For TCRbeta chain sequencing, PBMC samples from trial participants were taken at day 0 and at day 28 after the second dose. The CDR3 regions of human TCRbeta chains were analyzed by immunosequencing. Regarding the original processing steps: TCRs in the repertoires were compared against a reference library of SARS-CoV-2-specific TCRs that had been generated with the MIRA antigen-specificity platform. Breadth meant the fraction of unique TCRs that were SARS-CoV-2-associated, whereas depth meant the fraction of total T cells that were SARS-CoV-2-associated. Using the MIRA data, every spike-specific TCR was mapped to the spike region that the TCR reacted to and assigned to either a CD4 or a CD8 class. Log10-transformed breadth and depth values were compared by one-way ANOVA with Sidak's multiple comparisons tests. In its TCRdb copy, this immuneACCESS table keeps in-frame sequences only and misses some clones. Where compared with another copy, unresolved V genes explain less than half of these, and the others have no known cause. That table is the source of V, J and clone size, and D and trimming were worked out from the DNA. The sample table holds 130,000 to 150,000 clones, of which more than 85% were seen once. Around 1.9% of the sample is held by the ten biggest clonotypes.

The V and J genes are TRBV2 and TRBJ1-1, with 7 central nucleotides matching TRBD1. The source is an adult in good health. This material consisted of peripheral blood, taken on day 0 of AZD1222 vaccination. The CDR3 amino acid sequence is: CASRGQFNTEAFF. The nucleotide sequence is TGTGCCAGCCGGGGACAGTTTAACACTGAAGCTTTCTTT.